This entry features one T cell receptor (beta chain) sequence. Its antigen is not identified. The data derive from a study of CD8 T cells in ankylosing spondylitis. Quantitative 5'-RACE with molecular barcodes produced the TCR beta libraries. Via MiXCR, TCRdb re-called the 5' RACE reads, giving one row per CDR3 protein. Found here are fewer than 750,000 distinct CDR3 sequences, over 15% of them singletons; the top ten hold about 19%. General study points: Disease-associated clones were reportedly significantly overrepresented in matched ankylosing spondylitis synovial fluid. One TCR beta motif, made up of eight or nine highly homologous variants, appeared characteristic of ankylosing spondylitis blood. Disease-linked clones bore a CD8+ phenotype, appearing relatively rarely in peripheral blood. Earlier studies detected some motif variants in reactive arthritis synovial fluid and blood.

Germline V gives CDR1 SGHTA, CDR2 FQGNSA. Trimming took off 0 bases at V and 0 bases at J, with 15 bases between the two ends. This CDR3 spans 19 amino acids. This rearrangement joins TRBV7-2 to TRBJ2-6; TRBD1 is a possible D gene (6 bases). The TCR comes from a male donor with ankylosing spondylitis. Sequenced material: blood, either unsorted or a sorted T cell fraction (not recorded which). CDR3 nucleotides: TGTGCCAGCAGCTTAGCCGCTCTAACAGGGTCCTCTGGGGCCAACGTCCTGACTTTC. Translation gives CASSLAALTGSSGANVLTF.